Listed here are 12 T cell receptor beta chains from one sample, sequenced in a study of blood T cell repertoires in COVID-19. Profiling relied on immunoSEQ multiplex PCR, and the TCRdb table lists in-frame clones only, not all of them. Among 350,000 to 400,000 clones, approximately 90% were seen once, and the ten largest hold 0.8% to 0.9%. Sequenced input: PBMCs or T cells enriched from blood (not recorded which). The origin of the receptors is a woman between 40 and 50 years old who had been exposed to COVID-19.

The V gene is TRBV19, the J gene TRBJ2-7, with TRBD2 identical over 10 bases. Looked up from germline, CDR1 is LNHDA and CDR2 is SQIVND (reference sequence). The CDR3 spans 15 residues. V shed 1 base, J shed 3 bases, and the junction held 3 bases outside the gene matches. The CDR3 bases are TGTGCCAGTAGTATAGCTTGGACTAGCGGCTACGAGCAGTACTTC. This gives the protein CASSIAWTSGYEQYF.

The V and J genes are TRBV30 and TRBJ2-2; 8 nucleotides match TRBD2. The CDR3 contains 14 residues. The trim removed 4 bases at V and 7 bases at J, leaving 8 bases unmatched. Germline-derived CDR1 and CDR2 are GTSNPN and SVGIG (reference sequence). This CDR3 reads CAWTGGPAIGELFF. DNA of the CDR3: TGTGCCTGGACGGGAGGGCCCGCGATCGGGGAGCTGTTTTTT.

This chain links TRBV3-1 (or the pseudogene TRBV3-2) with TRBJ1-2; 7 nucleotides line up with TRBD1. CDR1 LGHDT and CDR2 YNNKEL come from the germline V gene (reference sequence). Trimming removed 3 bases from V and 2 bases from J; junction bases left unmatched: 6. This CDR3 is built from 15 residues. As DNA, the CDR3 is TGTGCCAGCAGCCACAGGGGGTTAGTAAACTATGGCTACACCTTC. It yields the protein CASSHRGLVNYGYTF.

The V gene is TRBV19, the J gene TRBJ1-2; TRBD1 matches at 7 bases. CDR3 length: 13 residues. V was clipped by 10 bases and J by 8 bases; unmatched bases: 13. The germline V gene has CDR1 LNHDA and CDR2 SQIVND (reference sequence). The CDR3 here is CATEADRDRGYTF. CDR3 sequence (DNA): TGTGCCACCGAAGCTGACAGGGATCGAGGCTACACCTTC.

This rearrangement joins TRBV21-1 to TRBJ2-1; the table gives TRBD2 as D, unverified against the DNA. TRBV21-1 is assigned pseudogene status. CDR3 length: 19 amino acids. CDR3 residues: CASSTGLAGGASSYNEQFF. The CDR3 DNA reads TGTGCCAGCAGCACGGGGCTAGCGGGGGGCGCGAGCTCCTACAATGAGCAGTTCTTC.

V and J are TRBV7-9 and TRBJ2-4; D unclear. The CDR3 loop spans 16 amino acids. V lost 5 bases, J lost 6 bases, and 20 bases lay in between. From germline, CDR1 is SEHNR and CDR2 FQNEAQ (reference sequence). The CDR3 DNA is TGTGCCAGCAGCCGAACGAGGTTTGGCGGCGGAAACATTCAGTACTTC. It encodes CASSRTRFGGGNIQYF. Complete variable domain (other parts from reference TRBV7-9 and TRBJ2-4): DTGVSQNPRHKITKRGQNVTFRCDPISEHNRLYWYRQTLGQGPEFLTYFQNEAQLEKSRLLSDRFSAERPKGSFSTLEIQRTEQGDSAMYLCASSRTRFGGGNIQYFGAGTRLSVL.

The genes are TRBV6-5 and TRBJ2-2, with unresolved D. The CDR3 extends over 15 amino acids. Germline CDR1 reads MNHEY; CDR2 reads SVGAGI. Trimming took 0 bases from V and 5 from J, leaving 10 bases between them. As DNA, the CDR3 is TGTGCCAGCAGTTACTCCGTGGGCATTACCGGGGAGCTGTTTTTT. Its translation: CASSYSVGITGELFF.

The rearrangement links TRBV18 to TRBJ2-3; 9 nucleotides agree with TRBD2. V dropped 1 base and J dropped 4; count of bases not matched to a gene: 9. The CDR3 spans 17 residues. Looked up from germline, CDR1 is KGHSH and CDR2 is LQKENI. CDR3 region: CASSPLGARGGPDTQYF. The CDR3 DNA reads TGTGCCAGCTCACCACTGGGTGCGCGGGGGGGCCCAGATACGCAGTATTTT.

V is TRBV27 and J is TRBJ2-7; TRBD2 matches 10 bases. Germline V gene sequence: CDR1 MNHEY, CDR2 SMNVEV (reference sequence). V lost 4 bases to trimming and J lost 3 bases; unmatched junction nucleotides: 3. The CDR3 contains 14 residues. Here the CDR3 reads CASSSSGSNYEQYF. The CDR3 DNA sequence: TGTGCCAGCAGTTCTAGCGGGAGTAACTACGAGCAGTACTTC.

This chain connects TRBV2 to TRBJ2-1, with D uncertain. Looked up from germline, CDR1 is SNHLY and CDR2 is FYNNEI. CDR3 length equals 14 residues. Trimming took off 5 bases at V and 8 bases at J, with 16 bases between the two ends. The CDR3 sequence is CASSLKRVTDEQFF. The CDR3 coding sequence is TGTGCCAGCAGTCTCAAACGGGTTACGGATGAGCAGTTCTTC.

The J gene is TRBJ2-3, the V gene TRBV10-1; the match to TRBD2 covers 7 bases. The J segment lost 3 bases and the V segment lost 6 bases, leaving 12 bases of the junction unmatched. Germline CDR1 WNHNN, CDR2 SYGVQD (reference sequence). The CDR3 runs 16 residues. The CDR3 bases are TGCGCCAGCAGCCCCGAGGAGCGGGGTAAAACAGATACGCAGTATTTT. Residues: CASSPEERGKTDTQYF.

J is TRBJ1-6 and V is TRBV19, with TRBD1 as a possible D gene (5 bases). CDR1 LNHDA and CDR2 SQIVND come from the germline V gene (reference sequence). This CDR3 is built from 14 residues. V dropped 6 bases and J dropped 5 bases, with 11 bases sitting between them. Written as DNA, the CDR3 is TGTGCCAGTAGGTCGACAGCCAATAATTCACCCCTCCACTTT. It translates to CASRSTANNSPLHF.